This entry lists 7 T cell receptor beta chains sequenced from one sample in a study of neurological immune-mediated disorders. Each CDR3 protein is one row after TCRdb ran MiXCR on the 5' RACE reads. The sample shows 15,000 to 20,000 distinct CDR3 sequences, about 20% of them seen only once. The sample comprised PBMCs. Receptors were obtained from a man between 50 and 59 years old in good health.

The chain employs TRBV28 and TRBJ1-5; D gene uncertain. The V and J ends lost 7 bases and 3 bases respectively, with 13 bases between them. The CDR3 sequence is 14 residues long. The germline V gene encodes CDR1 MDHEN and CDR2 SYDVKM. The CDR3 protein is CASKSGLPNQPQHF. The CDR3, as DNA: TGTGCCAGCAAATCAGGCCTTCCCAATCAGCCCCAGCATTTT.

This clonotype appeared many times. The rearrangement uses TRBV5-5 and TRBJ2-2; TRBD2 matches 8 bases. This CDR3 has 15 amino acids. Germline-derived CDR1 and CDR2 are SGHKS and YYEKEE (reference sequence). The V gene end was trimmed by 7 bases and the J gene end by 8 bases; junction bases not matched to a gene: 13. The CDR3 DNA reads TGTGCCAGCCATATTAGCGGGACCTCTTTTGGGGAGCTGTTTTTT. Residues: CASHISGTSFGELFF.

This clonotype was seen many times. V gene TRBV20-1 combines with J gene TRBJ2-7; D uncertain. V was cut by 0 bases and J by 5 bases, with 17 bases left in between. CDR3 length: 15 amino acids. Germline V CDR1 and CDR2: DFQATT, SNEGSKA (reference sequence). The CDR3 DNA sequence: TGCAGTGCTAGAGAGGTCCGGGCAGTCGAACACGAGCAGTACTTC. It translates to CSAREVRAVEHEQYF.

In this sample, this clonotype turned up many times. The chain carries TRBV5-1 and TRBJ2-7, with TRBD2 identical over 9 bases. J gave up 6 bases and V 3 bases, and 7 bases lay outside the gene matches. This CDR3 has 14 residues. The germline gives CDR1 SGHRS, CDR2 YFSETQ. In DNA, the CDR3 is TGCGCCAGCAGCTACCTCGTAGCGGGAGTCGAGCAGTACTTC. It codes for CASSYLVAGVEQYF.

This clonotype was counted at least ten times. The rearrangement links TRBV5-1 to TRBJ1-5; perhaps TRBD1 as D (5 bases). Trimming pared 4 bases from V and 6 bases from J, leaving 14 bases between. This CDR3 has 14 residues. Germline loops: CDR1 SGHRS, CDR2 YFSETQ. The CDR3 sequence is CASSLGVDRQPQHF. The DNA for the CDR3 is TGCGCCAGCAGCCTGGGGGTTGATCGTCAGCCCCAGCATTTT. The full variable domain, rest sourced from reference TRBV5-1 and TRBJ1-5, is KAGVTQTPRYLIKTRGQQVTLSCSPISGHRSVSWYQQTPGQGLQFLFEYFSETQRNKGNFPGRFSGRQFSNSRSEMNVSTLELGDSALYLCASSLGVDRQPQHFGDGTRLSIL.

This clonotype was counted many times. CDR3: CSAIALNYGYTF. DNA for the CDR3: TGCAGTGCGATCGCGCTTAACTATGGCTACACCTTC. The chain employs TRBV20-1 and TRBJ1-2, with D hard to call. This CDR3 is built from 12 residues. Trimming left V 6 bases short and J 1 base short, with 9 bases between. Per the germline V gene, CDR1 is DFQATT and CDR2 is SNEGSKA (reference sequence).

This clonotype has ten or more counts. The J gene is TRBJ2-3, the V gene TRBV5-8; D is unresolved. Trimming took 3 bases from V and 4 from J, leaving 12 bases between them. Per germline, CDR1 SGHTS and CDR2 YDEGEE. The CDR3 is 14 amino acids. CDR3 region: CASSSRYLSDTQYF. The CDR3 coding sequence is TGTGCCAGCAGCTCCCGGTACCTCTCAGATACGCAGTATTTT.